These 14 T cell receptor beta chains came from one sample sequenced in a study of monozygotic twins with inflammatory bowel disease. With the 5' RACE reads reprocessed, TCRdb shows one record per CDR3 protein and no DNA. The data show 200,000 to 250,000 distinct CDR3 sequences, and the top ten clones hold 1.6%. The sequencing input was blood. These receptors were taken from a human donor with ulcerative colitis or Crohn's disease, or a healthy co-twin of an affected twin (not recorded which).

The V call is TRBV19, the J call TRBJ2-1; there is no DNA to check the TCRdb D call of TRBD1. Germline V gene data show CDR1 as LNHDA and CDR2 as SQIVND (reference sequence). The CDR3 is 15 residues long. The CDR3 sequence: CASSIGDRGYNEQFF.

This chain links TRBV12-3 or TRBV12-4 with TRBJ2-5; TCRdb's assignment of TRBD1 cannot be checked, as there is no DNA. This CDR3 comprises 15 residues. Here the CDR3 reads CASSFQQGTGKTQYF.

V is TRBV5-1 and J is TRBJ2-4; lacking DNA, the TRBD1 call made by TCRdb goes unchecked. CDR1 is SGHRS and CDR2 is YFSETQ in the germline V gene. The CDR3 consists of 15 residues. The CDR3: CASSLKLGQGNIQYF. The variable domain in full, completed from reference TRBV5-1 and TRBJ2-4, reads KAGVTQTPRYLIKTRGQQVTLSCSPISGHRSVSWYQQTPGQGLQFLFEYFSETQRNKGNFPGRFSGRQFSNSRSEMNVSTLELGDSALYLCASSLKLGQGNIQYFGAGTRLSVL.

The chain uses TRBV14 and TRBJ1-2; with no DNA, the TCRdb D assignment of TRBD1 cannot be verified. This CDR3 has 14 residues. Germline lookup yields CDR1 SGHDN and CDR2 FVKESK. CDR3 region: CASSPWTGKYGYTF.

J is TRBJ2-1 and V is TRBV7-8; TCRdb selects TRBD1, and the lack of DNA leaves this call unchecked. This CDR3 comprises 19 residues. Looked up from germline, CDR1 is SGHVS and CDR2 is FQNEAQ. The CDR3 is CASSFRDRAPEDAYNEQFF.

The chain has TRBV5-1 and TRBJ1-1; the D gene TCRdb calls, TRBD1, cannot be checked with no DNA. CDR1 is SGHRS and CDR2 is YFSETQ in the germline V gene. The CDR3 runs 16 residues. The CDR3 spells CASSRLQTGLNTEAFF.

J is TRBJ2-7 and V is TRBV5-1; TCRdb reports TRBD1, a call that lacks DNA to check it against. This CDR3 has 16 residues. Germline V gene sequence: CDR1 SGHRS, CDR2 YFSETQ. The CDR3 protein is CASAGPHGTDSYEQYF.

The rearrangement uses TRBV6-1 and TRBJ1-2; TCRdb selects TRBD1, and the lack of DNA leaves this call unchecked. This CDR3 contains 15 residues. The germline V gene has CDR1 MNHNS and CDR2 SASEGT. CDR3 protein: CASRQRQGPGYGYTF.

The chain recombines TRBV12-3 or TRBV12-4 with TRBJ2-4; TCRdb lists TRBD2, though no DNA is available to test this call. CDR3 size: 17 residues. CDR3 protein: CASSFLSGTSGKNIQYF.

This chain connects TRBV6-1 to TRBJ1-2; the TRBD1 assignment by TCRdb is unverifiable without DNA. Germline values: CDR1 MNHNS, CDR2 SASEGT. The CDR3 covers 17 residues. The CDR3 is CASSRGGLRGDNYGYTF.

This chain joins TRBV5-6 and TRBJ1-1; the TRBD1 assignment by TCRdb is unverifiable without DNA. Germline V gene sequence: CDR1 SGHDT, CDR2 YYEEEE. The CDR3 runs to 15 residues. CDR3: CASSLRGTGVPEAFF.

This chain connects TRBV15 to TRBJ2-1; TCRdb selects TRBD2, and the lack of DNA leaves this call unchecked. The length of the CDR3 is 14 residues. The germline gives CDR1 LNHNV, CDR2 YYDKDF (reference sequence). CDR3 loop: CATSRAMGVNEQFF.

This chain joins TRBV7-6 and TRBJ2-5; TCRdb names TRBD2, which stays unverified in the absence of DNA. Germline CDR1 and CDR2: SGHVS and FNYEAQ. CDR3 length: 15 residues. The CDR3 protein is CASSSLAGGQETQYF.

V is TRBV20-1 and J is TRBJ1-2; TCRdb calls TRBD1, which cannot be checked without DNA. This CDR3 comprises 14 residues. CDR1 and CDR2 (germline): DFQATT, SNEGSKA (reference sequence). CDR3 residues: CSARGRGRIYGYTF.